The next 11 T cell receptor beta chains were all read from a single sample in a study of shared clonotypes between healthy human individuals. Assay used: immunoSEQ multiplex PCR; TCRdb lists only in-frame clones, some missing. Of hundreds of thousands of clones in the sample, less than 85% were seen once. Source material: memory CD4+ T cells sorted from blood. The subset denotes: CD45RA-negative fraction. The receptors stem from a woman aged 25 to 39 in good health.

The chain uses TRBV11-2 and TRBJ1-3, with unresolved D. Germline CDR1 reads SGHAT; CDR2 reads FQNNGV. Trimming cost V 5 bases and J 0 bases, with 8 bases left between them. The CDR3 totals 14 residues. The CDR3 protein is CASSGLGSGNTIYF. CDR3 in DNA: TGTGCCAGCAGCGGACTTGGCTCTGGAAACACCATATATTTT.

The chain couples TRBV5-6 to TRBJ1-2; D is unclear. Trimming shortened V by 0 bases and J by 1 base, and 4 bases separated the two germline ends. The CDR3 sequence is 13 residues long. CDR1 and CDR2 (germline): SGHDT, YYEEEE. CDR3 in amino acids: CASSLGDNYGYTF. The CDR3 DNA is TGTGCCAGCAGCTTGGGTGATAACTATGGCTACACCTTC.

The chain joins TRBV5-5 to TRBJ1-5, with a weak D call TRBD1 (5 bases). V lost 0 bases and J lost 0, with 13 bases in between. The CDR3 length is 17 residues. Germline CDR1 reads SGHKS; CDR2 reads YYEKEE (reference sequence). The CDR3 nucleotides are TGTGCCAGCAGCTTGGGTACTAACAGGAATAGCAATCAGCCCCAGCATTTT. It translates to CASSLGTNRNSNQPQHF. Combining the CDR3 with reference TRBV5-5 and TRBJ1-5 gives the whole variable domain DAGVTQSPTHLIKTRGQQVTLRCSPISGHKSVSWYQQVLGQGPQFIFQYYEKEERGRGNFPDRFSARQFPNYSSELNVNALLLGDSALYLCASSLGTNRNSNQPQHFGDGTRLSIL.

Only a few counts were recorded for this clone. The chain employs TRBV28 and TRBJ1-2; weak D call: TRBD1 (5 bases). The CDR3 extends over 14 amino acids. Germline V gene data show CDR1 as MDHEN and CDR2 as SYDVKM. Trimming stripped 4 bases from V and 5 bases from J, with 14 bases between. This CDR3 reads CASSSPGGVYGYTF. The CDR3 DNA is TGTGCCAGCAGTTCCCCTGGGGGGGTATATGGCTACACCTTC.

The rearrangement joins TRBV5-8 to TRBJ1-2; D gene uncertain. With 0 bases removed from V and 0 bases from J, the gap between germline ends came to 6 bases. The germline gives CDR1 SGHTS, CDR2 YDEGEE. The CDR3 extends over 14 amino acids. CDR3 loop: CASSLVSANYGYTF. CDR3 coding DNA: TGTGCCAGCAGCTTGGTTTCAGCTAACTATGGCTACACCTTC.

The rearrangement joins TRBV5-1 to TRBJ2-7, with D perhaps TRBD1 or TRBD2 (5 bases each). Germline CDR1 reads SGHRS; CDR2 reads YFSETQ. V was shortened by 4 bases and J by 2 bases, with 16 bases between the two germline ends. The CDR3 covers 15 residues. This CDR3 is CASSELPGTTYEQYF. In DNA form, the CDR3 reads TGCGCCAGCAGCGAGCTACCAGGGACGACCTACGAGCAGTACTTC. Supplemented by reference TRBV5-1 and TRBJ2-7, the full variable domain reads KAGVTQTPRYLIKTRGQQVTLSCSPISGHRSVSWYQQTPGQGLQFLFEYFSETQRNKGNFPGRFSGRQFSNSRSEMNVSTLELGDSALYLCASSELPGTTYEQYFGPGTRLTVT.

The V gene is TRBV25-1, the J gene TRBJ2-1, with 9 bases fitting TRBD2. From germline, CDR1 is MGHDK and CDR2 SYGVNS. J was trimmed by 8 bases and V by 4 bases; bases with no gene match: 9. This CDR3 spans 15 amino acids. Here the CDR3 reads CASSGSGRSVYEQFF. CDR3 bases: TGTGCCAGCAGTGGTAGCGGGAGATCCGTCTATGAGCAGTTCTTC.

This clone was found a few times. The V call is TRBV20-1, the J call TRBJ2-5; tentatively, D is TRBD1 (6 bases). The CDR3 consists of 11 residues. The V gene lost 5 bases and the J gene lost 5 bases, with 9 bases spanning the gap. CDR1 is DFQATT, CDR2 SNEGSKA, per germline (reference sequence). The CDR3, as DNA: TGCAGTGCTCGGACAGCGGAGACCCAGTACTTC. As protein: CSARTAETQYF.

The J gene is TRBJ2-1, the V gene TRBV23-1; TRBD2 matches 8 bases. TRBV23-1 is identified as an open reading frame with a role that is uncertain. The V gene end was trimmed by 5 bases and the J gene end by 7 bases; junction bases not matched to a gene: 7. The CDR3 has 14 amino acids. The CDR3 DNA reads as TGCGCCAGCAGTAAAGCGGGAGAAAGAAATGAGCAGTTCTTC. Its translation is CASSKAGERNEQFF.

The rearrangement links TRBV7-2 to TRBJ2-7, with a tentative D call TRBD2 (6 bases). Germline lookup yields CDR1 SGHTA and CDR2 FQGNSA. The CDR3 consists of 15 residues. Deletions cut 5 bases from V and 0 bases from J, with 14 bases between. CDR3 DNA sequence: TGTGCCAGCAGCCTTGCCGGGAGCAGCTCCTACGAGCAGTACTTC. Translating gives CASSLAGSSSYEQYF.

The rearrangement uses TRBV2 and TRBJ2-1, with 7 positions matching TRBD2. Germline V lookup: CDR1 SNHLY, CDR2 FYNNEI. Trimming cost V 3 bases and J 7 bases; bases outside gene matches: 9. The CDR3 totals 15 residues. For the CDR3, the DNA is TGTGCCAGCAGTGATGGGGGAGGGCCAATGAATGAGCAGTTCTTC. Its translation: CASSDGGGPMNEQFF.